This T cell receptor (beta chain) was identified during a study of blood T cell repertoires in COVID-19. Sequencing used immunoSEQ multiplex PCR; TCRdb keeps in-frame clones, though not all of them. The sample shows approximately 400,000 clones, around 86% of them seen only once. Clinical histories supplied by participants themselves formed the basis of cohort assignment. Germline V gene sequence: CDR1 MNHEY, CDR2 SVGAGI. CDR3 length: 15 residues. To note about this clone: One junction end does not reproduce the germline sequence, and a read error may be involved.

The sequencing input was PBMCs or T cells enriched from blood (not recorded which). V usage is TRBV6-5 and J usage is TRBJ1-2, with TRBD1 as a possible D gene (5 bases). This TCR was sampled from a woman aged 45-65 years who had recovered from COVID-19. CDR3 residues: CASSKGLRIGYGYSF. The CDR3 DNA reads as TGTGCCAGCAGCAAGGGACTCCGGATTGGGTATGGCTACAGCTTC.